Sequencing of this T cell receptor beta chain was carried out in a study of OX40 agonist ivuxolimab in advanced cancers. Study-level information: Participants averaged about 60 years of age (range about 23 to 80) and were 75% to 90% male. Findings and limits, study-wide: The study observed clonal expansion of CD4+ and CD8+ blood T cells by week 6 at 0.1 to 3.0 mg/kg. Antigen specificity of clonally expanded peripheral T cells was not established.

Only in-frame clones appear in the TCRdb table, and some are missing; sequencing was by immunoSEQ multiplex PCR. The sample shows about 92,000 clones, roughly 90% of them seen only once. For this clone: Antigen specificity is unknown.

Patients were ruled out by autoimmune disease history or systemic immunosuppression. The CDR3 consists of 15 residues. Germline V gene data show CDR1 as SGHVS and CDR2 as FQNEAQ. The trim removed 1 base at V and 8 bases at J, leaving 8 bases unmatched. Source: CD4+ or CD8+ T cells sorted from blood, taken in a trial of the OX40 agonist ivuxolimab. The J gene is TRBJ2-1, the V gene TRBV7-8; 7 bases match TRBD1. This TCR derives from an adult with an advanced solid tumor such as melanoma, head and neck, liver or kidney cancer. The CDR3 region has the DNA TGTGCCAGCAGCTTAGGGCAGACAGGGCCCTATGAGCAGTTCTTC. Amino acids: CASSLGQTGPYEQFF.